What follows are 14 T cell receptor beta chains derived from one specimen sequenced in a study of Tregs in tolerant kidney transplant recipients. Assay used: immunoSEQ multiplex PCR; TCRdb lists only in-frame clones, some missing. Found here are approximately 82,000 clones, 90% to 95% of them singletons; the top ten hold more than 1.5%. The nonmyeloablative bone marrow transplants came from related graft donors, with transient mixed chimerism. The sample consisted of CD4+ T cells from blood (PBMCs), taken 12 months after the transplant. The source of these receptors is a human patient who received a combined kidney and bone marrow transplant. The T cells may come from the graft donor.

DNA of the CDR3: TGCGCCAGCAGGCCCGGGACAGGGACCATGAACACTGAAGCTTTCTTT. Protein: CASRPGTGTMNTEAFF. This chain connects TRBV5-1 to TRBJ1-1; 9 nucleotides align to TRBD1. This CDR3 region has 16 residues. Trimming took 5 bases from V and 0 from J; bases not matched to a gene: 8. Germline CDR1 SGHRS, CDR2 YFSETQ.

The V gene is TRBV2, the J gene TRBJ1-2; D call uncertain. CDR1 is SNHLY, CDR2 FYNNEI, per germline. Trimming left V 0 bases short and J 10 bases short, with 12 bases between. This CDR3 comprises 13 residues. The CDR3 DNA reads TGTGCCAGCAGTGAAGCGCCGCTGGGCGACTACACCTTC. Translated, it gives CASSEAPLGDYTF.

Concerning this clone itself: Other DNA variants within this sample encode the same CDR3. This chain connects TRBV28 to TRBJ1-6; D not certain. Between the trimmed V and J ends, which lost 6 bases and 13 bases, there was a span of 13 bases. The germline V gene has CDR1 MDHEN and CDR2 SYDVKM. The CDR3 is 12 residues long. DNA for the CDR3: TGTGCCAGCAGAGGAGGGAACTCCCCCCTCCACTTT. Protein: CASRGGNSPLHF.

CDR3 sequence reads: CASSLQPGGPDEQYF. The DNA for the CDR3 is TGCGCCAGCAGCTTGCAGCCGGGAGGGCCTGACGAGCAGTACTTC. The rearrangement links TRBV5-1 to TRBJ2-7, with 8 bases aligning to TRBD2. The V gene's germline CDR1 is SGHRS and CDR2 YFSETQ. The CDR3 runs to 15 residues. With V trimmed by 1 base and J by 5 bases, 8 bases remained unmatched.

The chain uses TRBV6-1 and TRBJ2-3; no firm D call. Germline values: CDR1 MNHNS, CDR2 SASEGT. The V and J ends lost 6 bases and 6 bases respectively, with 10 bases between them. The length of the CDR3 is 12 residues. The CDR3 nucleotides are TGTGCCAGCAGCAGGCTCGGCGATACGCAGTATTTT. This gives the protein CASSRLGDTQYF.

The V gene is TRBV27, the J gene TRBJ2-5; weak D call: TRBD2 (5 bases). The CDR3 is made up of 13 amino acids. Germline loops: CDR1 MNHEY, CDR2 SMNVEV (reference sequence). V lost 4 bases and J 2 bases, leaving 8 bases between the germline ends. CDR3 nucleotides: TGTGCCAGCAGTTGGAGCGGACAAGAGACCCAGTACTTC. This gives the protein CASSWSGQETQYF.

This clone appeared once. CDR3 loop: CASSYLGTANTGELFF. In DNA, the CDR3 is TGTGCCAGCAGCTATCTCGGGACAGCGAACACCGGGGAGCTGTTTTTT. The chain joins TRBV11-2 to TRBJ2-2; TRBD1 matches at 7 bases. The length of the CDR3 is 16 residues. The germline V gene encodes CDR1 SGHAT and CDR2 FQNNGV. J gave up 0 bases and V 4 bases, and 5 bases lay outside the gene matches. The full variable domain, with the rest looked up from reference TRBV11-2 and TRBJ2-2, is EAGVAQSPRYKIIEKRQSVAFWCNPISGHATLYWYQQILGQGPKLLIQFQNNGVVDDSQLPKDRFSAERLKGVDSTLKIQPAKLEDSAVYLCASSYLGTANTGELFFGEGSRLTVL.

The chain combines TRBV6-6 with TRBJ2-7; D possibly corresponds to TRBD1 (6 bases). Looked up from germline, CDR1 is MNHNY and CDR2 is SVGAGI (reference sequence). Trimming stripped 2 bases from V and 2 bases from J, with 10 bases between. The CDR3 has 14 amino acids. In DNA, the CDR3 is TGTGCCAGCAGTTACAGCAGGGGAACCTACGAGCAGTACTTC. Protein sequence: CASSYSRGTYEQYF.

This chain joins TRBV11-3 and TRBJ1-2, with 10 bases fitting TRBD1. Germline assignment: CDR1 SGHNT and CDR2 YENEEA. J lost 4 bases, V lost 3 bases, and 5 bases had no gene match. The CDR3 length is 15 residues. The CDR3 nucleotides are TGTGCCAGCAGCTTTCGGACAGGGGGACTCTATGGCTACACCTTC. It encodes CASSFRTGGLYGYTF. The full variable domain, with the rest looked up from reference TRBV11-3 and TRBJ1-2, is EAGVVQSPRYKIIEKKQPVAFWCNPISGHNTLYWYLQNLGQGPELLIRYENEEAVDDSQLPKDRFSAERLKGVDSTLKIQPAELGDSAVYLCASSFRTGGLYGYTFGSGTRLTVV.

The chain employs TRBV7-2 and TRBJ2-7; 9 bases align to TRBD1. Looked up from germline, CDR1 is SGHTA and CDR2 is FQGNSA. V lost 3 bases, J lost 3 bases, and 6 bases stayed unmatched. The CDR3 loop spans 15 amino acids. DNA of the CDR3: TGTGCCAGCAGCTTGAAGGGACAGGGCTACTACGAGCAGTACTTC. Translating it yields CASSLKGQGYYEQYF.

V usage is TRBV18 and J usage is TRBJ2-7; 7 positions match TRBD2. Trimming removed 2 bases from V and 2 bases from J; junction bases left unmatched: 6. This CDR3 is built from 15 residues. CDR1 KGHSH and CDR2 LQKENI come from the germline V gene. The CDR3: CASSPREGLPYEQYF. CDR3 nucleotide sequence: TGTGCCAGCTCACCAAGGGAGGGCCTCCCCTACGAGCAGTACTTC.

For the CDR3, the DNA is TGTGCCAGCAGCCGACAGGGTCAGGTGAAGTATTTT. Protein sequence: CASSRQGQVKYF. V gene TRBV28 combines with J gene TRBJ2-3, with 7 bases that match TRBD1. Per germline, CDR1 MDHEN and CDR2 SYDVKM. With V trimmed by 6 bases and J by 13 bases, 10 bases remained unmatched. This CDR3 spans 12 amino acids.

The chain couples TRBV4-1 to TRBJ1-5, with D unclear. CDR3 length: 17 residues. Trimming took 0 bases from V and 0 from J, leaving 12 bases between them. The germline CDR1 and CDR2 sequences are MGHRA and YSYEKL. CDR3 sequence reads: CASSQDLMGYSNQPQHF. In DNA, the CDR3 is TGCGCCAGCAGCCAAGATCTGATGGGCTATAGCAATCAGCCCCAGCATTTT.

This clone was counted between two and nine times. The sample contains more than one DNA sequence encoding this CDR3. The chain uses TRBV19 and TRBJ1-6; a weak D match, TRBD1 (6 bases). Germline V gives CDR1 LNHDA, CDR2 SQIVND (reference sequence). Trimming removed 6 bases at V and 2 bases at J, with 14 bases between. This CDR3 has 16 amino acids. The CDR3 DNA is TGTGCCAGTAGCCTAACAGGGTACACCTATAATTCACCCCTCCACTTT. It yields the protein CASSLTGYTYNSPLHF. Filled out from reference TRBV19 and TRBJ1-6, the complete variable domain reads DGGITQSPKYLFRKEGQNVTLSCEQNLNHDAMYWYRQDPGQGLRLIYYSQIVNDFQKGDIAEGYSVSREKKESFPLTVTSAQKNPTAFYLCASSLTGYTYNSPLHFGNGTRLTVT.